The 18 T cell receptor beta chains presented below share a single source sample, sequenced in a study of shared clonotypes between healthy human individuals. Assay: immunoSEQ multiplex PCR; the TCRdb copy retains only in-frame clones and omits some. The data contain 500,000 or so clones, roughly 95% of them singletons. Sequencing input: naive CD4+ T cells sorted from blood. Indicated subset: CD45RA+ positively selected. All receptors come from a woman in her thirties in good health.

A note on this clone: In the same sample, other DNA sequences code for this CDR3. This rearrangement joins TRBV7-9 to TRBJ2-3; D not resolved. This CDR3 has 12 residues. Germline V gene sequence: CDR1 SEHNR, CDR2 FQNEAQ (reference sequence). The germline V and J ends were trimmed by 5 bases and 3 bases, with 6 bases remaining between them. CDR3 bases: TGTGCCAGCAGCCCAGAAACAGATACGCAGTATTTT. Its protein is CASSPETDTQYF.

This clone was seen just once. The gene calls are TRBV13 and TRBJ2-3; 8 nucleotides match TRBD2. Losses at the gene ends were 6 bases for V and 3 bases for J; bases not matched to a gene: 2. Germline-derived CDR1 and CDR2 are PRHDT and FYEKMQ (reference sequence). The CDR3 sequence is 13 residues long. The CDR3 sequence is CASRPSGTDTQYF. The DNA for the CDR3 is TGTGCCAGCAGGCCTAGCGGGACAGATACGCAGTATTTT.

The chain combines TRBV11-2 with TRBJ1-5; D unclear. Germline CDR1 reads SGHAT; CDR2 reads FQNNGV. Deletions cut 5 bases from V and 4 bases from J, with 18 bases between. The CDR3 contains 16 residues. The CDR3 spells CASSLRGPGRNQPQHF. CDR3 DNA sequence: TGTGCCAGCAGCCTCCGAGGACCGGGTAGAAATCAGCCCCAGCATTTT.

This rearrangement joins TRBV21-1 to TRBJ2-7. TRBV21-1 is marked as a pseudogene. The CDR3 covers 16 residues. CDR3 in amino acids: CASSKASPNLEHEQYF. In nucleotides, the CDR3 is TGTGCCAGCAGCAAAGCTTCCCCCAACCTGGAACACGAGCAGTACTTC.

J is TRBJ2-2 and V is TRBV6-5; TRBD2 is a possible D gene (5 bases). CDR1 is MNHEY and CDR2 is SVGAGI in the germline V gene. The CDR3 contains 16 residues. V was shortened by 0 bases and J by 3 bases, with 11 bases between the two germline ends. CDR3 DNA sequence: TGTGCCAGCAGTTACTCTAGCGTCGGGGACACCGGGGAGCTGTTTTTT. Residues: CASSYSSVGDTGELFF.

The chain combines TRBV5-1 with TRBJ2-5, with D possibly being TRBD2 (6 bases). Germline-derived CDR1 and CDR2 are SGHRS and YFSETQ. This CDR3 is 13 amino acids long. V was shortened by 0 bases and J by 5 bases, with 8 bases between the two germline ends. CDR3 in amino acids: CASSLAAGETQYF. For the CDR3, the DNA is TGCGCCAGCAGCTTGGCCGCGGGGGAGACCCAGTACTTC. The whole variable domain, filled in from reference TRBV5-1 and TRBJ2-5, reads KAGVTQTPRYLIKTRGQQVTLSCSPISGHRSVSWYQQTPGQGLQFLFEYFSETQRNKGNFPGRFSGRQFSNSRSEMNVSTLELGDSALYLCASSLAAGETQYFGPGTRLLVL.

V gene TRBV19 combines with J gene TRBJ2-5; no reliable D call. Germline CDR1 reads LNHDA; CDR2 reads SQIVND (reference sequence). CDR3 length: 17 residues. V lost 5 bases to trimming and J lost 0 bases, with 19 bases between them. The CDR3 nucleotides read TGTGCCAGTAGTCCCCCAGTTAGGCAAACGAACCAAGAGACCCAGTACTTC. It is translated as CASSPPVRQTNQETQYF.

This rearrangement joins TRBV19 to TRBJ1-1; 9 bases line up with TRBD1. The CDR3 is 15 residues long. The junction had 12 bases not matched to a gene; V was cut back by 9 bases and J by 4 bases. The germline CDR1 and CDR2 sequences are LNHDA and SQIVND (reference sequence). The CDR3 DNA reads as TGTGCCAGGACCCCGGGACAGGGTAGTTGCACTGAAGCTTTCTTT. Protein product: CARTPGQGSCTEAFF.

The chain links TRBV10-2 to TRBJ2-7; D ambiguous. The germline CDR1 and CDR2 sequences are WSHSY and SAAADI. The V end was cut by 2 bases, the J end by 1 base, with 6 bases between. The CDR3 runs to 13 residues. The CDR3 sequence is CASSELQSYEQYF. The CDR3 nucleotides read TGCGCCAGCAGTGAGCTGCAATCCTACGAGCAGTACTTC.

The CDR3 coding sequence is TGTGCCAGCTTTCGGGGAACTGAAGCTTTCTTT. Protein sequence: CASFRGTEAFF. The gene calls are TRBV6-1 and TRBJ1-1, with D hard to call. CDR1 is MNHNS and CDR2 is SASEGT in the germline V gene. This CDR3 spans 11 amino acids. V lost 8 bases and J 5 bases, leaving 9 bases between the germline ends.

This clone has a single count. J is TRBJ2-7 and V is TRBV11-2; the D gene could be TRBD1 or TRBD2 (5 bases each). The CDR3 is made up of 16 amino acids. Trimming shortened V by 5 bases and J by 0 bases, and 17 bases separated the two germline ends. Looked up from germline, CDR1 is SGHAT and CDR2 is FQNNGV. The CDR3 DNA sequence: TGTGCCAGCAGCCCGCGGGTGGGGCAGAGCTCCTACGAGCAGTACTTC. This encodes CASSPRVGQSSYEQYF.

The V call is TRBV19, the J call TRBJ2-5; 8 bases are a match to TRBD1. J was trimmed by 5 bases and V by 9 bases; bases with no gene match: 11. This CDR3 has 14 residues. Germline V gene data show CDR1 as LNHDA and CDR2 as SQIVND (reference sequence). In DNA, the CDR3 is TGTGCCAGCAAGATCCAGGGGGCAGGGGAGACCCAGTACTTC. Residues: CASKIQGAGETQYF.

The V and J genes are TRBV27 and TRBJ2-7, with no clear D. V was shortened by 5 bases and J by 1 base, with 12 bases between the two germline ends. Germline CDR1 is MNHEY and CDR2 is SMNVEV (reference sequence). This CDR3 comprises 14 residues. CDR3 DNA: TGTGCCAGCAGTGCCCGGGCTCTTTCCTACGAGCAGTACTTC. It specifies CASSARALSYEQYF.

This clone was observed a single time. V gene TRBV10-3 combines with J gene TRBJ1-2; no clear D gene. CDR3 length: 12 amino acids. Germline V gene sequence: CDR1 ENHRY, CDR2 SYGVKD. V lost 3 bases and J 3 bases, leaving 5 bases between the germline ends. CDR3 loop: CAISEADYGYTF. The CDR3 coding sequence is TGTGCCATCAGTGAAGCCGACTATGGCTACACCTTC.

The CDR3 protein is CASSYGATTDTQYF. CDR3 nucleotides: TGTGCCAGCAGTTATGGGGCGACCACAGATACGCAGTATTTT. V is TRBV6-5 and J is TRBJ2-3, with a tentative D call TRBD1 (5 bases). CDR3 length: 14 amino acids. V was shortened by 3 bases and J by 2 bases, with 9 bases between the two germline ends. The germline V gene has CDR1 MNHEY and CDR2 SVGAGI.

The J gene is TRBJ2-6, the V gene TRBV7-2; D uncertain. The CDR3 is 15 amino acids. Trimming stripped 5 bases from V and 0 bases from J, with 8 bases between. Germline CDR1 and CDR2: SGHTA and FQGNSA. Written as DNA, the CDR3 is TGTGCCAGCAGCGTTAGGGACTCTGGGGCCAACGTCCTGACTTTC. Its protein is CASSVRDSGANVLTF.

V usage is TRBV28 and J usage is TRBJ2-7; possibly TRBD1 or TRBD2 for D (5 bases each). The germline gives CDR1 MDHEN, CDR2 SYDVKM. V was clipped by 4 bases and J by 5 bases, with 15 bases between them. The CDR3 contains 14 residues. The CDR3 region has the DNA TGTGCCAGCAGTTACGGGTCTCGGGGCCACGAGCAGTACTTC. This encodes CASSYGSRGHEQYF.

CDR3 sequence: CASSGLGRGGNTEAFF. The CDR3 coding sequence is TGTGCCAGCAGTGGGCTCGGTCGCGGGGGGAACACTGAAGCTTTCTTT. This chain links TRBV28 with TRBJ1-1; TRBD1 is a possible D gene (5 bases). The CDR3 covers 16 residues. Trimming pared 5 bases from V and 1 base from J, leaving 17 bases between. The germline V gene has CDR1 MDHEN and CDR2 SYDVKM.